This T cell receptor beta chain was documented in a study of cytomegalovirus exposure and HLA in healthy donors. Overall study results and limits: The classifier reportedly diagnosed cytomegalovirus status with high sensitivity and specificity. There were some public TCRs occurring in many donors, but most TCR sequences were rare. The study listed 150 to 200 cytomegalovirus-associated TCR beta chains.

The data were produced by immunoSEQ multiplex PCR, yet TCRdb's version contains in-frame clones alone and is incomplete. Of just under 75,000 clones detected, approximately 94% appear once; the ten largest clones hold about 3.5%. From germline, CDR1 is MGHRA and CDR2 YSYEKL. The CDR3 extends over 17 amino acids. V lost 0 bases and J 1 base, leaving 13 bases between the germline ends. Details on this clone: Its antigen is undetermined.

The sequencing sample was made of PBMCs. The chain recombines TRBV4-1 with TRBJ1-5, with TRBD1 as a possible D gene (6 bases). This TCR was recovered from a woman under 30 in good health and CMV-seropositive. In nucleotides, the CDR3 is TGCGCCAGCAGCCAAGATGGTGGGGGCTGGAGCAATCAGCCCCAGCATTTT. Translated, it gives CASSQDGGGWSNQPQHF.